One sample yielded the 19 T cell receptor beta chains listed below, sequenced in a study of response to subunit inactivated influenza vaccine (dated by TCRdb to the late 2010s). Library prep was done by RT-PCR. Sequencing instrument: Illumina HiSeq 2500. TCRdb handled the public reads itself, with Q25 trimming in fastp and clone calling in MiXCR, and kept productive beta chains. Duplicate CDR3 protein sequences are folded into a single record with the most common DNA and genes. The sample table holds under 950,000 distinct CDR3 sequences, of which 21% were seen once. The top ten constitute roughly 10% of the sample. The specimen comprised PBMCs from blood, sampled less than 6 days after vaccination. These receptors originate from a middle-aged man who received an inactivated influenza vaccine. Donor details come from another sample of the same person, matched by shared clones.

The rearrangement joins TRBV5-1 to TRBJ2-3, with D perhaps TRBD1 (6 bases). The germline gives CDR1 SGHRS, CDR2 YFSETQ. The V end lost 4 bases, the J end lost 4 bases, and 16 bases lay between the germline ends. The CDR3 contains 15 residues. The CDR3 is CASSTRAQGADTQYF. The CDR3 DNA reads TGCGCCAGCAGCACGAGGGCACAGGGTGCAGATACGCAGTATTTT.

The chain is built from TRBV9 and TRBJ1-1, with unresolved D. V was clipped by 1 base and J by 11 bases, with 18 bases between them. The CDR3 spans 14 residues. Germline V lookup: CDR1 SGDLS, CDR2 YYNGEE. In DNA, the CDR3 is TGTGCCAGCAGCGTAACTGGATCGGAGGCGGGGGCTTTCTTT. Its protein is CASSVTGSEAGAFF.

The chain recombines TRBV20-1 with TRBJ2-3, with D perhaps TRBD1 (5 bases). CDR3 length: 12 residues. V was shortened by 6 bases and J by 2 bases, with 9 bases between the two germline ends. Germline CDR1 is DFQATT and CDR2 is SNEGSKA (reference sequence). The CDR3 DNA sequence: TGCAGTGCACCGGACAACACAGATACGCAGTATTTT. Its protein is CSAPDNTDTQYF.

The chain couples TRBV10-3 to TRBJ2-3; D gene ambiguous. V was shortened by 2 bases and J by 0 bases, with 12 bases between the two germline ends. The V gene's germline CDR1 is ENHRY and CDR2 SYGVKD. The CDR3 totals 16 residues. For the CDR3, the DNA is TGTGCCATCAGTGAGCTACGGATAATAAGCACAGATACGCAGTATTTT. As protein: CAISELRIISTDTQYF.

Only a few counts were recorded for this clonotype. The rearrangement joins TRBV7-9 to TRBJ1-1; D gene unclear. The CDR3 covers 10 residues. Germline V gives CDR1 SEHNR, CDR2 FQNEAQ (reference sequence). V gave up 3 bases and J gave up 8 bases, with 4 bases separating them. Written as DNA, the CDR3 is TGTGCCAGCAGCTTCAGGGAAGCTTTCTTT. It codes for CASSFREAFF.

This rearrangement joins TRBV6-1 to TRBJ2-7; 9 bases align to TRBD1. After removal of 6 bases from V and 4 bases from J, the junction contained 13 bases not matched to a gene. The CDR3 runs to 16 residues. CDR1 and CDR2 (germline): MNHNS, SASEGT. This CDR3 reads CASSPGTGPPKYEQYF. DNA of the CDR3: TGTGCCAGCAGCCCCGGGACAGGGCCTCCCAAGTACGAGCAGTACTTC.

The V and J genes are TRBV28 and TRBJ2-7; 8 bases map to TRBD1. With V trimmed by 3 bases and J by 4 bases, 2 bases remained unmatched. CDR3 length: 13 amino acids. The germline gives CDR1 MDHEN, CDR2 SYDVKM. CDR3 amino acids: CASSLWTGYEQYF. The CDR3, as DNA: TGTGCCAGCAGTTTGTGGACAGGGTACGAGCAGTACTTC.

CDR3 region: CASSETGAETQYF. CDR3 in DNA: TGTGCCAGCAGCGAGACGGGAGCGGAGACCCAGTACTTC. The V call is TRBV6-6, the J call TRBJ2-5; a weak D match, TRBD2 (6 bases). This CDR3 spans 13 amino acids. With 6 bases removed from V and 5 bases from J, the gap between germline ends came to 13 bases. Germline V lookup: CDR1 MNHNY, CDR2 SVGAGI (reference sequence).

This clonotype was detected only a few times. V usage is TRBV20-1 and J usage is TRBJ1-1; no reliable D call. Germline V lookup: CDR1 DFQATT, CDR2 SNEGSKA (reference sequence). V lost 5 bases and J 4 bases, leaving 14 bases between the germline ends. The CDR3 loop spans 13 amino acids. CDR3 nucleotide sequence: TGCAGTGCTTTTGCACCCTCGGCCACTGAAGCTTTCTTT. Its translation: CSAFAPSATEAFF.

The chain recombines TRBV7-8 with TRBJ2-7; 15 bases align to TRBD2. CDR3 length: 15 residues. The V gene end was trimmed by 6 bases and the J gene end by 6 bases; junction bases not matched to a gene: 6. Germline CDR1 is SGHVS and CDR2 is FQNEAQ. The CDR3 DNA sequence: TGTGCCAGCAGACCCCGGACTAGCGGGAGGGCCGAGCAGTACTTC. Translated, it gives CASRPRTSGRAEQYF.

The V gene is TRBV29-1, the J gene TRBJ2-5; 9 bases fit TRBD1. Germline V lookup: CDR1 SQVTM, CDR2 ANQGSEA. The V and J ends lost 8 bases and 4 bases, in that order; junction bases with no gene match: 5. The CDR3 is made up of 12 amino acids. The CDR3: CSSGTGTETQYF. The CDR3 DNA follows: TGCAGCTCGGGGACAGGGACAGAGACCCAGTACTTC.

This clonotype was counted many times. The chain combines TRBV5-1 with TRBJ2-1; D ambiguous. Between the trimmed V and J ends, which lost 4 bases and 14 bases, there was a span of 16 bases. Per the germline V gene, CDR1 is SGHRS and CDR2 is YFSETQ. This CDR3 has 12 amino acids. This CDR3 reads CASSEPALGEFF. DNA of the CDR3: TGCGCCAGCAGCGAGCCCGCCCTCGGCGAGTTCTTC.

This clonotype was seen only a few times. The V and J genes are TRBV27 and TRBJ1-5; weak D call: TRBD1 (5 bases). The CDR3 is 15 residues long. With 6 bases removed from V and 2 bases from J, the gap between germline ends came to 14 bases. Looked up from germline, CDR1 is MNHEY and CDR2 is SMNVEV (reference sequence). The CDR3 DNA reads TGTGCCAGCAGGATGCAGGGAGGGGGCAATCAGCCCCAGCATTTT. Amino acid sequence: CASRMQGGGNQPQHF.

This clonotype was seen more than once but under ten times. The rearrangement links TRBV20-1 to TRBJ1-1; D gene ambiguous. Trimming took 7 bases from V and 5 from J, leaving 14 bases between them. The length of the CDR3 is 12 residues. Germline V gene data show CDR1 as DFQATT and CDR2 as SNEGSKA (reference sequence). The CDR3 spells CSVSRGKTEAFF. The CDR3 nucleotides are TGCAGTGTCAGTCGAGGGAAAACTGAAGCTTTCTTT.

In this sample, this clonotype turned up a few times. The V and J genes are TRBV5-1 and TRBJ2-1, with 7 bases matching TRBD2. CDR1 and CDR2 (germline): SGHRS, YFSETQ. The CDR3 extends over 14 amino acids. V shed 5 bases and J 8 bases; nucleotides not matched to a gene: 10. This CDR3 is CASRLGLVGYEQFF. The DNA for the CDR3 is TGCGCCAGCAGGCTAGGACTAGTTGGGTATGAGCAGTTCTTC.

This clonotype was detected many times. This chain joins TRBV6-1 and TRBJ1-5; a weak D match, TRBD1 (5 bases). This CDR3 is 15 amino acids long. Germline V gene lookup returns CDR1 MNHNS and CDR2 SASEGT. V was clipped by 6 bases and J by 1 base, with 13 bases between them. CDR3 residues: CASRQVPGSNQPQHF. CDR3 nucleotides: TGTGCCAGCAGACAGGTTCCGGGAAGCAATCAGCCCCAGCATTTT.

Ten or more counts support this clonotype. The chain combines TRBV12-3 or TRBV12-4 with TRBJ2-5; D is unresolved. The V and J ends lost 4 bases and 4 bases respectively, with 4 bases between them. CDR3 length: 11 amino acids. CDR3 DNA sequence: TGTGCCAGCAGTTCAGGAGAGACCCAGTACTTC. Translation: CASSSGETQYF.

This clonotype occurred a few times. The gene calls are TRBV5-6 and TRBJ2-1, with 11 positions matching TRBD2. The CDR3 extends over 17 amino acids. V gave up 0 bases and J gave up 6 bases; unmatched junction bases: 8. The germline V gene has CDR1 SGHDT and CDR2 YYEEEE. CDR3 in amino acids: CASSLAVDLAGGNEQFF. The CDR3 DNA is TGTGCCAGCAGCTTGGCTGTGGATCTAGCGGGAGGCAATGAGCAGTTCTTC.

This clonotype was picked up a small number of times. This rearrangement joins TRBV29-1 to TRBJ2-1; D is ambiguous. CDR1 is SQVTM, CDR2 ANQGSEA, per germline. This CDR3 has 12 amino acids. V dropped 4 bases and J dropped 1 base, with 5 bases sitting between them. CDR3 bases: TGCAGCGTTGTCTTTTCCTACAATGAGCAGTTCTTC. Translated, it gives CSVVFSYNEQFF.